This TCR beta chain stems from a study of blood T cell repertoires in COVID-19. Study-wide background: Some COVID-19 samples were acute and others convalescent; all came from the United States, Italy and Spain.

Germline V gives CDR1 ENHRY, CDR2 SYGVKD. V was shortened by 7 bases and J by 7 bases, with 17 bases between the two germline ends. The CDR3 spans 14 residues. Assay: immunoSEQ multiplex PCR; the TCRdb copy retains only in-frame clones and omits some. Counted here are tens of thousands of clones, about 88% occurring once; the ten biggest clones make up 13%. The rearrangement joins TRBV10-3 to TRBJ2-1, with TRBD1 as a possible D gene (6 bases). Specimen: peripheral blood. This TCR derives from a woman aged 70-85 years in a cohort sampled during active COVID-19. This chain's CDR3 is CAITADKGVNEQFF. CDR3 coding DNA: TGTGCCATCACTGCCGATAAGGGGGTTAATGAGCAGTTCTTC.